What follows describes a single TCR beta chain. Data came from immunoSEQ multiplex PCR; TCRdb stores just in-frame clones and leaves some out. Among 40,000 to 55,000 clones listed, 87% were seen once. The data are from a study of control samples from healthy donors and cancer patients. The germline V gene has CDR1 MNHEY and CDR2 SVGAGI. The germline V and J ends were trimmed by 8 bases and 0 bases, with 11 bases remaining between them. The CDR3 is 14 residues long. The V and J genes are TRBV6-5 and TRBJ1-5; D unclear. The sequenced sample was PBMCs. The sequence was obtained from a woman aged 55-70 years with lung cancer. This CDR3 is CASWTGFSNQPQHF. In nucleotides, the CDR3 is TGTGCCAGCTGGACGGGGTTTAGCAATCAGCCCCAGCATTTT.